These 6 T cell receptor beta chains were sequenced from one sample in a study of shared clonotypes between healthy human individuals. Measured with immunoSEQ multiplex PCR; TCRdb has only the in-frame clones, and not every one. The table includes 850,000 to 1,200,000 clones, approximately 68% detected once. The sample taken for sequencing was memory CD4+ T cells sorted from blood. This sample's subset: CD45RA-negative fraction. The receptors derive from a young man in good health.

The chain recombines TRBV6-6 with TRBJ2-1; D is undetermined. Trimming took off 4 bases at V and 0 bases at J, with 10 bases between the two ends. The CDR3 runs to 15 residues. CDR1 is MNHNY, CDR2 SVGAGI, per germline (reference sequence). DNA for the CDR3: TGTGCCAGCAGTTCGGCCGGGCCCTCCTACAATGAGCAGTTCTTC. It specifies CASSSAGPSYNEQFF.

V gene TRBV10-3 combines with J gene TRBJ2-7; 8 nucleotides align to TRBD2. The germline V gene has CDR1 ENHRY and CDR2 SYGVKD. The CDR3 has 15 amino acids. V shed 6 bases, J shed 6 bases, and the junction held 13 bases outside the gene matches. The CDR3, as DNA: TGTGCCATCAGCCAACTAGCGGAGGGAGTGGGCGAGCAGTACTTC. Its protein product is CAISQLAEGVGEQYF.

This clone was recorded a few times. The V and J genes are TRBV30 and TRBJ1-5; D call uncertain. Germline V gives CDR1 GTSNPN, CDR2 SVGIG (reference sequence). Trimming left V 0 bases short and J 9 bases short, with 12 bases between. The CDR3 has 13 amino acids. The CDR3 DNA reads as TGTGCCTGGAGTGTAACGGAGTTTGGGCCCCAGCATTTT. Encoded protein: CAWSVTEFGPQHF.

The chain uses TRBV6-1 and TRBJ1-4; unclear D gene. Germline V gives CDR1 MNHNS, CDR2 SASEGT. The CDR3 consists of 13 residues. The V gene lost 4 bases and the J gene lost 5 bases, with 8 bases spanning the gap. DNA of the CDR3: TGTGCCAGCAGTGCACAGCACAATGAAAAACTGTTTTTT. This sequence encodes CASSAQHNEKLFF.

CDR3 in DNA: TGTGCCAGCAGATCGACGGGAGATACGCAGTATTTT. Translated, it gives CASRSTGDTQYF. The chain carries TRBV7-8 and TRBJ2-3, with no clear D. Trimming took off 6 bases at V and 5 bases at J, with 9 bases between the two ends. Germline V gene lookup returns CDR1 SGHVS and CDR2 FQNEAQ. The CDR3 is 12 amino acids.

This chain joins TRBV28 and TRBJ1-5; 12 bases are a match to TRBD1. After removal of 6 bases from V and 6 bases from J, the junction contained 3 bases not matched to a gene. There are 14 residues in the CDR3. From germline, CDR1 is MDHEN and CDR2 SYDVKM. This chain's CDR3 is CASRWDRGLQPQHF. As DNA, the CDR3 is TGTGCCAGCAGATGGGACAGGGGGCTTCAGCCCCAGCATTTT.